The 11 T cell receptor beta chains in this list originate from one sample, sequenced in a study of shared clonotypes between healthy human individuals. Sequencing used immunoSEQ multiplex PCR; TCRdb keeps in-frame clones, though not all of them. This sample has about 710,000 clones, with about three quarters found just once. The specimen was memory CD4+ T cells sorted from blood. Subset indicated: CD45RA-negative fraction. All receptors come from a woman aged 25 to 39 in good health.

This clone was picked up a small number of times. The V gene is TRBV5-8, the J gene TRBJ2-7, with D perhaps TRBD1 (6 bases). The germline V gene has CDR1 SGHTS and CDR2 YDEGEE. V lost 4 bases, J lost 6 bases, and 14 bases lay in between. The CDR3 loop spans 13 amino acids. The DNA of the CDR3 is TGTGCCAGCAGCCCAAACAGGGTTCCCGAGCAGTACTTC. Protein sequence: CASSPNRVPEQYF.

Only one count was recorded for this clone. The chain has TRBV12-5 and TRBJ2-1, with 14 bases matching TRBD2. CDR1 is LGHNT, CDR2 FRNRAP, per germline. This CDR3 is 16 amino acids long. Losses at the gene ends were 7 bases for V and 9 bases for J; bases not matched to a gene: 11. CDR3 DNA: TGTGCTAGTGCCCCGGGACTAGCGGGAGTGTCTGGTGAGCAGTTCTTC. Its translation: CASAPGLAGVSGEQFF.

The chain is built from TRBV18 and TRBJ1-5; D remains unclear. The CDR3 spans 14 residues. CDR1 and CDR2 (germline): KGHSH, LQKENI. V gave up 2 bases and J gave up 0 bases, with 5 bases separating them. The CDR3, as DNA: TGTGCCAGCTCACCAGCGAATAGCAATCAGCCCCAGCATTTT. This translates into CASSPANSNQPQHF. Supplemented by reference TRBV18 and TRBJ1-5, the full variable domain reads NAGVMQNPRHLVRRRGQEARLRCSPMKGHSHVYWYRQLPEEGLKFMVYLQKENIIDESGMPKERFSAEFPKEGPSILRIQQVVRGDSAAYFCASSPANSNQPQHFGDGTRLSIL.

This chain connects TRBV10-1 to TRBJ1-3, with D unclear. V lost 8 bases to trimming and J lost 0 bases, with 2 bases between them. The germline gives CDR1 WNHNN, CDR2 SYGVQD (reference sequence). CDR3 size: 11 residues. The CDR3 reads CASFSGNTIYF. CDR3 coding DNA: TGCGCCAGCTTCTCTGGAAACACCATATATTTT.

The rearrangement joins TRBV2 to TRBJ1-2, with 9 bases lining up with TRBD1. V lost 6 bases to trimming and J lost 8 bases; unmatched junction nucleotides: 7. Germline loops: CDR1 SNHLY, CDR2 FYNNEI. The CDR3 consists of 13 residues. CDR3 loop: CASRGTGLRGYTF. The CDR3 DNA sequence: TGTGCCAGCAGGGGGACAGGGCTTAGGGGCTACACCTTC.

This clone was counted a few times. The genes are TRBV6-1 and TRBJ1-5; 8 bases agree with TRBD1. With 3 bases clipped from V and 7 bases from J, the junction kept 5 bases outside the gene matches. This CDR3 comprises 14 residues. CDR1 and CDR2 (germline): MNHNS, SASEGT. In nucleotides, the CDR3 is TGTGCCAGCAGTGAGAACAGGGGGAGGCAGCCCCAGCATTTT. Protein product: CASSENRGRQPQHF.

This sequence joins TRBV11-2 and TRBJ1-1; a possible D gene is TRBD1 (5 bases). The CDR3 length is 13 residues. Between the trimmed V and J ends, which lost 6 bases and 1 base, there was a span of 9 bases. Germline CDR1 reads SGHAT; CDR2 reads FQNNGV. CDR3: CASRAGWNTEAFF. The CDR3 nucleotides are TGTGCCAGCAGGGCAGGGTGGAACACTGAAGCTTTCTTT.

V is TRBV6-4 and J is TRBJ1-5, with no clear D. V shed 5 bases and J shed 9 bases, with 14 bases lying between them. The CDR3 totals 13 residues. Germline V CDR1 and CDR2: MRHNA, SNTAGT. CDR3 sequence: CASSSLSDGPQHF. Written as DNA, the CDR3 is TGTGCCAGCAGTTCTTTATCAGACGGGCCCCAGCATTTT.

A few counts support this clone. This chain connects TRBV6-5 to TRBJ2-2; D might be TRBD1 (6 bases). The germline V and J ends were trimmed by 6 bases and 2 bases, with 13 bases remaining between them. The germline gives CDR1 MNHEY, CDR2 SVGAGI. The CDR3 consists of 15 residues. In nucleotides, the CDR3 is TGTGCCAGCAGCCGCCAGGGGATTAACACCGGGGAGCTGTTTTTT. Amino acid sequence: CASSRQGINTGELFF.

CDR3 residues: CASSPGGPYEQYF. The CDR3 coding sequence is TGTGCCAGCAGTCCCGGAGGACCCTACGAGCAGTACTTC. The genes are TRBV28 and TRBJ2-7, with a tentative D call TRBD2 (5 bases). V lost 5 bases and J lost 2, with 10 bases in between. Germline V gene data show CDR1 as MDHEN and CDR2 as SYDVKM. The CDR3 has 13 residues.

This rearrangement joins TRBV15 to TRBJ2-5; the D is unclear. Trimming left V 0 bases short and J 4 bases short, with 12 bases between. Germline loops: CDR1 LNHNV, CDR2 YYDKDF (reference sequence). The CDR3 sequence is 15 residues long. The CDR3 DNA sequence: TGTGCCACCAGCAGAGATGGAAAATTTCTAGAGACCCAGTACTTC. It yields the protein CATSRDGKFLETQYF.